Listed below are T cell receptor beta chains from one sample, sequenced in a study of Ad26.COV2.S vaccination and SARS-CoV-2 variants. The assay was immunoSEQ multiplex PCR, and TCRdb's table has in-frame clones only and misses some. The table includes hundreds of thousands of clones, 88% detected once. The sequences come from peripheral blood, collected in a trial of Ad26.COV2.S vaccine versus placebo. These receptors originate from a person aged 18-60 years who received the Ad26.COV2.S COVID-19 vaccine or a placebo. Both conserved end residues are part of each CDR3.

v_gene: TRBV29-1; CDR3aa: CSARGGGDSGNTIYF
v_gene: TRBV30; CDR3aa: CAWSKDPKAGQLFF
v_gene: TRBV4-1; CDR3aa: CASSRDGVKDTQYF
v_gene: TRBV29-1; CDR3aa: CSVRSREGNTEAFF
v_gene: TRBV7-9; CDR3aa: CASSHPRRDLPRGETQYF
v_gene: TRBV19; CDR3aa: CASSIYAAGTGELFF
v_gene: TRBV6-5; CDR3aa: CASSYGTGDYEQYF
v_gene: TRBV10-3; CDR3aa: CAISDQAGYEQYF
v_gene: TRBV6-2/TRBV6-3; CDR3aa: CASSYSQDRIYNSPLHF
v_gene: TRBV19; CDR3aa: CASSRADSYEQYF
v_gene: TRBV28; CDR3aa: CASTDRGLGNQPQHF
v_gene: TRBV9; CDR3aa: CASSVGGYEQYF
v_gene: TRBV7-2; CDR3aa: CASSLKQNTEAFF
v_gene: TRBV5-4; CDR3aa: CASSLARRGPYGYTF
v_gene: TRBV27; CDR3aa: CASSLNRGTVTLYGYTF
v_gene: TRBV6-1; CDR3aa: CASSEYETGHGYTF
v_gene: TRBV6-5; CDR3aa: CASSSSRGGSEQYF
v_gene: TRBV6-4; CDR3aa: CASSVEGGSQPQHF
v_gene: TRBV6-6; CDR3aa: CASALQGSGNTIYF
v_gene: TRBV7-2; CDR3aa: CASSLAPTGKPGYTF
v_gene: TRBV9; CDR3aa: CASSVATLQENTEAFF
v_gene: TRBV2; CDR3aa: CASSETGRYGYTF
v_gene: TRBV9; CDR3aa: CASSVEPWDFSYEQYF
v_gene: TRBV25-1; CDR3aa: CASSELTGRITKNTEAFF
v_gene: TRBV27; CDR3aa: CASSFSRRSNRGPPMNTEAFF
v_gene: TRBV6-5; CDR3aa: CASRRTGVYEQYF
v_gene: TRBV29-1; CDR3aa: CSVDRDRGVGTEAFF
v_gene: TRBV21-1; CDR3aa: CASSSQRLFGTDTQYF
v_gene: TRBV6-5; CDR3aa: CASSQEGGFYEQYF
v_gene: TRBV5-1; CDR3aa: CASSFRDRGNEQFF
v_gene: TRBV19; CDR3aa: CASSTVRLAEQFF
v_gene: TRBV6-5; CDR3aa: CASSYSGSDSYEQYF
v_gene: TRBV30; CDR3aa: CAWSVSWDRGGSPLHF
v_gene: TRBV19; CDR3aa: CASSIELRGTPGGAFF
v_gene: TRBV6-2/TRBV6-3; CDR3aa: CASSGGTHTDTQYF
v_gene: TRBV10-3; CDR3aa: CAITKQGADGYTF
v_gene: TRBV4-1; CDR3aa: CASSQDPSALNSYNEQFF
v_gene: TRBV11-2; CDR3aa: CASSFAWGADGYTF
v_gene: TRBV5-4; CDR3aa: CASSYPDSNTEAFF
v_gene: TRBV9; CDR3aa: CASSVGPAAYEQYF
v_gene: TRBV9; CDR3aa: CASSVDLSSTDTQYF